The next 27 T cell receptor beta chains were all read from a single sample in a study of blood T cell repertoires in COVID-19. Generated by immunoSEQ multiplex PCR, the TCRdb table keeps only in-frame clones and is missing some. The data contain around 180,000 clones, more than 70% of them singletons. Sequences were obtained from PBMCs or T cells enriched from blood (not recorded which). Receptors originate from a woman aged 25 to 45 who had recovered from COVID-19.

The CDR3, as DNA: TGTGCCAGCAGTTACTCGAGACAGACTGAAGCTTTCTTT. Translated: CASSYSRQTEAFF. The J gene is TRBJ1-1, the V gene TRBV6-5; D is perhaps TRBD1 (5 bases). CDR1 and CDR2 (germline): MNHEY, SVGAGI. Trimming stripped 0 bases from V and 5 bases from J, with 7 bases between. The CDR3 length is 13 residues.

This clone came up a few times. The CDR3 DNA is TGCAGCGTTGAGCTTCTAACTAGCGGGGAGCAGTTCTTC. This gives the protein CSVELLTSGEQFF. The chain is built from TRBV29-1 and TRBJ2-1; 9 bases map to TRBD2. This CDR3 is built from 13 residues. Germline loops: CDR1 SQVTM, CDR2 ANQGSEA. The V segment lost 3 bases and the J segment 10 bases; nucleotides outside the gene matches: 7.

The rearrangement links TRBV6-2 or TRBV6-3 to TRBJ1-2, with TRBD1 identical over 7 bases. V lost 5 bases, J lost 4 bases, and 7 bases stayed unmatched. This CDR3 has 14 residues. Germline V gives CDR1 MNHEY, CDR2 SVGEGT. The CDR3 is CASSRGQSPYGYTF. The CDR3 DNA is TGTGCCAGCAGTAGGGGACAGTCTCCCTATGGCTACACCTTC.

The gene calls are TRBV4-2 and TRBJ1-4; the match to TRBD1 covers 7 bases. Germline V gene lookup returns CDR1 LGHNA and CDR2 YNFKEQ. Losses at the gene ends were 0 bases for V and 0 bases for J; bases not matched to a gene: 7. This CDR3 comprises 18 residues. The CDR3 protein is CASSQDATGFATNEKLFF. In DNA, the CDR3 is TGTGCCAGCAGCCAAGACGCGACAGGGTTTGCAACTAATGAAAAACTGTTTTTT.

A few counts support this clone. V is TRBV30 and J is TRBJ1-6; TRBD1 matches 7 bases. Trimming at V came to 3 bases and at J to 7 bases, leaving 9 bases not matched to a gene. The CDR3 sequence is 15 residues long. Germline lookup yields CDR1 GTSNPN and CDR2 SVGIG (reference sequence). The CDR3 bases are TGTGCCTGGAGAAAAGAAGGGACAGAGAATTCACCCCTCCACTTT. Translated: CAWRKEGTENSPLHF.

This clone came up once. The chain joins TRBV9 to TRBJ1-2; D is undetermined. V was pared by 0 bases and J by 8 bases, with 11 bases between. The CDR3 consists of 13 residues. Germline V lookup: CDR1 SGDLS, CDR2 YYNGEE. The CDR3 protein is CASSVDTGRGYTF. CDR3 DNA: TGTGCCAGCAGCGTAGACACCGGGAGAGGCTACACCTTC.

The chain is built from TRBV6-5 and TRBJ2-1; 12 positions agree with TRBD1. The CDR3 covers 16 residues. V lost 3 bases to trimming and J lost 9 bases; unmatched junction nucleotides: 9. From germline, CDR1 is MNHEY and CDR2 SVGAGI. CDR3 sequence reads: CASSYVPGQGAGEQFF. The DNA of the CDR3 is TGTGCCAGCAGTTATGTCCCGGGACAGGGGGCCGGTGAGCAGTTCTTC.

Remarks on this clone: The junction departs from the called germline gene at one end, perhaps through a read error. This chain links TRBV10-1 with TRBJ2-1, with 13 bases fitting TRBD2. Germline V gene lookup returns CDR1 WNHNN and CDR2 SYGVQD (reference sequence). The length of the CDR3 is 12 residues. CDR3 protein: CASSRTSGGLIF. CDR3 DNA sequence: TGCGCCAGCAGCAGGACTAGCGGGGGCCTGATCTTC.

CDR3 protein: CASSNSARVGNSNQPQHF. The CDR3 DNA reads TGTGCCAGCAGCAATTCCGCCAGGGTAGGGAATAGCAATCAGCCCCAGCATTTT. This sequence joins TRBV27 and TRBJ1-5; tentatively, D is TRBD1 (5 bases). The CDR3 runs 18 residues. V was pared by 6 bases and J by 0 bases, with 21 bases between. Germline assignment: CDR1 MNHEY and CDR2 SMNVEV (reference sequence).

The chain employs TRBV28 and TRBJ1-5; 9 nucleotides line up with TRBD1. There are 15 residues in the CDR3. Germline loops: CDR1 MDHEN, CDR2 SYDVKM. J was trimmed by 2 bases and V by 4 bases; bases with no gene match: 3. The CDR3 sequence is CASSWDRAGNQPQHF. CDR3 nucleotides: TGTGCCAGCAGTTGGGACAGGGCGGGCAATCAGCCCCAGCATTTT.

This clone appeared a single time. This sequence joins TRBV28 and TRBJ1-2; 8 nucleotides line up with TRBD1. The CDR3 loop spans 18 amino acids. The V gene's germline CDR1 is MDHEN and CDR2 SYDVKM. V lost 4 bases and J lost 4; bases outside the gene matches: 17. CDR3 residues: CASSSFGAGQEYPYGYTF. For the CDR3, the DNA is TGTGCCAGCAGTTCCTTCGGCGCGGGACAGGAGTACCCCTATGGCTACACCTTC.

This chain uses TRBV7-3 with TRBJ2-7, with 8 bases matching TRBD1. V lost 5 bases, J lost 3 bases, and 15 bases stayed unmatched. Germline CDR1 reads SGHTA; CDR2 reads FQGTGA. The CDR3 has 17 residues. The CDR3 DNA reads TGTGCCAGCAGCCCCGGACAGGGCCCTGGTGGTTACTACGAGCAGTACTTC. Its translation is CASSPGQGPGGYYEQYF.

J is TRBJ2-3 and V is TRBV28, with a weak D call TRBD2 (5 bases). CDR3 length: 14 residues. Deletions cut 5 bases from V and 2 bases from J, with 11 bases between. Germline CDR1 is MDHEN and CDR2 is SYDVKM. Written as DNA, the CDR3 is TGTGCCAGCAGTGGACGGACTTCCACAGATACGCAGTATTTT. Amino acid sequence: CASSGRTSTDTQYF.

There are many counts of this clone. This sequence joins TRBV2 and TRBJ2-7, with 7 bases matching TRBD1. From germline, CDR1 is SNHLY and CDR2 FYNNEI. The CDR3 extends over 14 amino acids. J was trimmed by 5 bases and V by 5 bases; bases with no gene match: 9. Written as DNA, the CDR3 is TGTGCCAGCAGTCCTCCGGGACAGTCTCACGAGCAGTACTTC. Protein sequence: CASSPPGQSHEQYF.

This CDR3 reads CASSQGAGGEETQYF. For the CDR3, the DNA is TGCGCCAGCAGCCAAGGGGCGGGGGGAGAAGAGACCCAGTACTTC. The rearrangement links TRBV4-1 to TRBJ2-5; the match to TRBD2 covers 8 bases. Germline-derived CDR1 and CDR2 are MGHRA and YSYEKL. This CDR3 has 15 residues. V was pared by 1 base and J by 3 bases, with 4 bases of the junction left unmatched.

The CDR3 nucleotides are TGTGCCAGCAGCTTAGAATCTGGCACAGATACGCAGTATTTT. Translating it yields CASSLESGTDTQYF. The chain uses TRBV7-9 and TRBJ2-3; D not certain. The germline V gene has CDR1 SEHNR and CDR2 FQNEAQ (reference sequence). The V and J ends lost 1 base and 1 base respectively, with 6 bases between them. The CDR3 loop spans 14 amino acids.

The V call is TRBV4-1, the J call TRBJ1-1, with a weak D call TRBD1 (5 bases). The V end was cut by 1 base, the J end by 3 bases, with 15 bases between. Per the germline V gene, CDR1 is MGHRA and CDR2 is YSYEKL. The CDR3 runs 16 residues. CDR3 protein: CASSQARAGWDTEAFF. For the CDR3, the DNA is TGCGCCAGCAGCCAAGCCCGAGCAGGGTGGGACACTGAAGCTTTCTTT.

The J gene is TRBJ2-5, the V gene TRBV6-5; possible D gene TRBD1, 5 bases. The CDR3 length is 13 residues. Trimming pared 7 bases from V and 1 base from J, leaving 10 bases between. Germline V gene sequence: CDR1 MNHEY, CDR2 SVGAGI. CDR3 amino acids: CASIFRAQETQYF. In DNA form, the CDR3 reads TGTGCCAGCATTTTCAGGGCCCAAGAGACCCAGTACTTC.

Comments on this clone: This same CDR3 is encoded by further DNA sequences in the sample. The chain uses TRBV27 and TRBJ2-3, with D hard to call. The CDR3 runs to 11 residues. V was cut by 8 bases and J by 2 bases, with 5 bases left in between. Germline CDR1 MNHEY, CDR2 SMNVEV (reference sequence). The CDR3 spells CASRYTDTQYF. For the CDR3, the DNA is TGTGCCAGCCGGTACACAGATACGCAGTATTTT.

The V and J genes are TRBV10-1 and TRBJ2-7; TRBD1 aligns across 8 bases. The J segment lost 7 bases and the V segment lost 7 bases, leaving 15 bases of the junction unmatched. This CDR3 region has 15 residues. CDR1 is WNHNN and CDR2 is SYGVQD in the germline V gene (reference sequence). The CDR3 bases are TGCGCCAGCAAGGGGCAGACAGGGGAGCAGGGAGAGCAGTACTTC. Its protein is CASKGQTGEQGEQYF.

V gene TRBV2 combines with J gene TRBJ2-2; 7 bases fit TRBD1. Losses at the gene ends were 4 bases for V and 6 bases for J; bases not matched to a gene: 5. The length of the CDR3 is 14 residues. The germline gives CDR1 SNHLY, CDR2 FYNNEI. The CDR3 coding sequence is TGTGCCAGCAGTGGAAACGACAGGGCCGGGGAGCTGTTTTTT. Its protein product is CASSGNDRAGELFF.

The chain uses TRBV11-2 and TRBJ2-5; 10 nucleotides agree with TRBD2. CDR1 and CDR2 from the germline V gene are SGHAT and FQNNGV. The ends lost 1 base at V and 2 bases at J; junction bases unmatched: 7. This CDR3 spans 17 amino acids. CDR3 sequence: CASSLGPSGSGQETQYF. The CDR3 DNA reads as TGTGCCAGCAGCTTAGGTCCTAGCGGGAGTGGGCAAGAGACCCAGTACTTC.

The chain recombines TRBV5-5 with TRBJ1-6, with 8 bases that match TRBD1. CDR1 is SGHKS and CDR2 is YYEKEE in the germline V gene (reference sequence). Germline trimming cut 4 bases from V and 10 bases from J; bases unmatched to any gene: 4. CDR3 size: 13 residues. The CDR3 nucleotides are TGTGCCAGCAGCCTCTCAGGGGGCTCACCCCTCCACTTT. This sequence encodes CASSLSGGSPLHF.

The J gene is TRBJ1-5, the V gene TRBV6-5; a weak D match, TRBD1 (5 bases). The CDR3 length is 14 residues. Germline V gives CDR1 MNHEY, CDR2 SVGAGI. Between the trimmed V and J ends, which lost 5 bases and 7 bases, there was a span of 15 bases. The CDR3 region is CASSPTGSGQPQHF. The CDR3 DNA reads as TGTGCCAGCAGTCCAACAGGTAGCGGCCAGCCCCAGCATTTT.

This rearrangement joins TRBV7-9 to TRBJ2-5; 7 bases align to TRBD1. Unmatched junction bases numbered 3, after V lost 6 bases and J lost 2 bases. The germline CDR1 and CDR2 sequences are SEHNR and FQNEAQ (reference sequence). This CDR3 region has 13 residues. The CDR3 nucleotides are TGTGCCAGCAGGCGGACAGGACAAGAGACCCAGTACTTC. It codes for CASRRTGQETQYF.

CDR3 amino acids: CASSLWDRVKTQYF. CDR3 DNA: TGTGCCAGCAGCTTATGGGACAGGGTGAAGACCCAGTACTTC. The rearrangement uses TRBV11-2 and TRBJ2-5; 9 bases line up with TRBD1. Germline assignment: CDR1 SGHAT and CDR2 FQNNGV. The CDR3 totals 14 residues. The junction had 4 bases not matched to a gene; V was cut back by 2 bases and J by 6 bases.

In DNA, the CDR3 is TGTGCCAGCAGCTTAAACGGGATGGCAGCCGATGAGCAGTTCTTC. Translated: CASSLNGMAADEQFF. The gene calls are TRBV7-3 and TRBJ2-1; D is perhaps TRBD2 (5 bases). The germline CDR1 and CDR2 sequences are SGHTA and FQGTGA. This CDR3 is built from 15 residues. Trimming removed 1 base at V and 8 bases at J, with 15 bases between.